A single sample gave rise to the 32 T cell receptor beta chains below, sequenced in a study of shared clonotypes between healthy human individuals. Positive CCR7 selection of CD45RO-negative cells yielded the naive CD8 cells, and terminally differentiated effector memory CD45RA+ cells were excluded. Only in-frame clones appear in the TCRdb table, and some are missing; sequencing was by immunoSEQ multiplex PCR. Of some 2,000,000 clones in the sample, roughly 95% were seen once. The sample comprised naive CD8+ T cells sorted from blood. These receptors were obtained from a man aged 18 to 30 in good health.

This clone appeared once. J is TRBJ2-1 and V is TRBV5-6; D is perhaps TRBD1 or TRBD2 (5 bases each). CDR1 is SGHDT and CDR2 is YYEEEE in the germline V gene. The CDR3 has 14 residues. V dropped 7 bases and J dropped 1 base, with 12 bases sitting between them. The CDR3 sequence: CASSWGRSYNEQFF. CDR3 nucleotide sequence: TGTGCCAGCTCGTGGGGGAGATCCTACAATGAGCAGTTCTTC.

This chain connects TRBV6-5 to TRBJ2-5; 11 positions match TRBD2. The CDR3 runs to 15 residues. J gave up 2 bases and V 6 bases, and 5 bases lay outside the gene matches. The germline gives CDR1 MNHEY, CDR2 SVGAGI. The CDR3 protein is CASRRLAGTQETQYF. As DNA, the CDR3 is TGTGCCAGCAGGCGACTAGCGGGGACTCAAGAGACCCAGTACTTC.

The sample holds one count of this clone. The chain employs TRBV6-6 and TRBJ2-7, with D perhaps TRBD2 (6 bases). There are 14 residues in the CDR3. Germline V CDR1 and CDR2: MNHNY, SVGAGI (reference sequence). Trimming pared 2 bases from V and 1 base from J, leaving 9 bases between. This CDR3 reads CASSYAAGSYEQYF. CDR3 sequence (DNA): TGTGCCAGCAGTTACGCGGCGGGGTCCTACGAGCAGTACTTC.

The V gene is TRBV11-2, the J gene TRBJ2-5, with 7 bases matching TRBD1. Germline V lookup: CDR1 SGHAT, CDR2 FQNNGV. J was trimmed by 6 bases and V by 3 bases; bases with no gene match: 16. This CDR3 has 17 residues. The CDR3 protein is CASSFPKAGQDRKTQYF. CDR3 nucleotide sequence: TGTGCCAGCAGCTTCCCGAAGGCTGGACAGGACCGAAAGACCCAGTACTTC.

The chain is built from TRBV7-9 and TRBJ1-5, with TRBD1 as a possible D gene (5 bases). This CDR3 spans 16 amino acids. The ends were cut back, 0 bases at V and 1 base at J, with 10 bases in the middle. Germline V gene sequence: CDR1 SEHNR, CDR2 FQNEAQ (reference sequence). The chain's CDR3 is CASSLAQGRSNQPQHF. The CDR3 DNA is TGTGCCAGCAGCTTAGCGCAGGGCAGGAGCAATCAGCCCCAGCATTTT.

Remarks on this clone: Other DNA sequences within the sample encode an identical CDR3. The genes are TRBV11-2 and TRBJ2-1, with D unclear. The CDR3 loop spans 11 amino acids. In germline, CDR1 is SGHAT, CDR2 FQNNGV. The V and J ends lost 5 bases and 7 bases respectively, with 6 bases between them. The CDR3 DNA reads as TGTGCCAGCAGCCTGGTAAATGAGCAGTTCTTC. Protein sequence: CASSLVNEQFF.

CDR3 nucleotides: TGCAGCGTTGTGGGACTAGCGGGCAAAAAAGACGACACCGGGGAGCTGTTTTTT. Translating gives CSVVGLAGKKDDTGELFF. The J gene is TRBJ2-2, the V gene TRBV29-1; 12 bases align to TRBD2. The V gene end was trimmed by 4 bases and the J gene end by 3 bases; junction bases not matched to a gene: 12. From germline, CDR1 is SQVTM and CDR2 ANQGSEA. This CDR3 is 18 amino acids long.

Remarks on this clone: Different DNA sequences within this sample yield the same CDR3. CDR3 DNA sequence: TGTGCCAGCAGTTGGGCTAGCGGCTCCTACGAGCAGTACTTC. Translated, it gives CASSWASGSYEQYF. This rearrangement joins TRBV27 to TRBJ2-7; TRBD2 aligns across 7 bases. V was pared by 4 bases and J by 0 bases, with 3 bases of the junction left unmatched. Germline V CDR1 and CDR2: MNHEY, SMNVEV (reference sequence). This CDR3 has 14 residues.

Details on this clone: One end of the junction is discordant with germline, which a read error may explain. The sample holds other DNA sequences that translate to the same CDR3. The chain uses TRBV27 and TRBJ2-7; tentative D call: TRBD1 (6 bases). Per germline, CDR1 MNHEY and CDR2 SMNVEV (reference sequence). This CDR3 contains 13 residues. The CDR3 DNA follows: TGTGCCAGTAGTTTCAGGACAGACTACGAGCAGTACTTC. Translating gives CASSFRTDYEQYF.

This chain links TRBV16 with TRBJ1-6; D is ambiguous. CDR3 length: 18 residues. Germline V gene data show CDR1 as KGHSY and CDR2 as FQNENV. Trimming removed 1 base at V and 0 bases at J, with 13 bases between. CDR3 amino acids: CASSQFFGFSSYNSPLHF. Written as DNA, the CDR3 is TGTGCCAGCAGCCAATTCTTTGGTTTCAGCTCCTATAATTCACCCCTCCACTTT.

The chain's CDR3 is CAWSVQAGGIGETQYF. The CDR3 bases are TGTGCCTGGAGTGTACAAGCAGGGGGAATTGGCGAGACCCAGTACTTC. The V and J genes are TRBV30 and TRBJ2-5; 7 positions agree with TRBD1. Germline V gives CDR1 GTSNPN, CDR2 SVGIG (reference sequence). This CDR3 has 16 amino acids. V lost 0 bases to trimming and J lost 5 bases; unmatched junction nucleotides: 12.

The chain employs TRBV4-1 and TRBJ2-5; TRBD2 matches at 7 bases. From germline, CDR1 is MGHRA and CDR2 YSYEKL. V gave up 5 bases and J gave up 1 base; unmatched junction bases: 10. The CDR3 extends over 16 amino acids. The CDR3 nucleotides read TGCGCCAGCAGCGCTACCCCTCCGGGAGGCCAAGAGACCCAGTACTTC. Translating gives CASSATPPGGQETQYF.

The rearrangement uses TRBV4-1 and TRBJ2-7; D is possibly TRBD1 (6 bases). This CDR3 region has 17 residues. V was cut by 0 bases and J by 5 bases, with 20 bases left in between. CDR1 MGHRA and CDR2 YSYEKL come from the germline V gene. CDR3 in DNA: TGCGCCAGCAGCCAAGAACCTGTCCAGCAGGGGCCCCACGAGCAGTACTTC. It yields the protein CASSQEPVQQGPHEQYF.

The genes are TRBV4-1 and TRBJ1-2, with TRBD1 as a possible D gene (6 bases). The CDR3 consists of 15 residues. Trimming took off 5 bases at V and 3 bases at J, with 16 bases between the two ends. Germline CDR1 and CDR2: MGHRA and YSYEKL. This CDR3 is CASSVTVGGDYGYTF. The CDR3 bases are TGCGCCAGCAGCGTTACCGTGGGGGGCGACTATGGCTACACCTTC.

This sequence joins TRBV9 and TRBJ2-1; 10 positions match TRBD2. The ends lost 0 bases at V and 1 base at J; junction bases unmatched: 7. From germline, CDR1 is SGDLS and CDR2 YYNGEE. The CDR3 loop spans 18 amino acids. This CDR3 reads CASSVGTSGLLSYNEQFF. For the CDR3, the DNA is TGTGCCAGCAGCGTAGGGACTAGCGGACTCTTGTCCTACAATGAGCAGTTCTTC.

V gene TRBV27 combines with J gene TRBJ2-5; D is ambiguous. The CDR3 is 14 residues long. V was clipped by 3 bases and J by 1 base, with 9 bases between them. Germline V gene sequence: CDR1 MNHEY, CDR2 SMNVEV (reference sequence). Here the CDR3 reads CASSLMASQETQYF. CDR3 nucleotide sequence: TGTGCCAGCAGTTTGATGGCCAGCCAAGAGACCCAGTACTTC.

The chain links TRBV5-6 to TRBJ1-4; D may be TRBD1 (5 bases). The CDR3 is made up of 14 amino acids. The ends were cut back, 6 bases at V and 4 bases at J, with 13 bases in the middle. Germline assignment: CDR1 SGHDT and CDR2 YYEEEE. CDR3: CASTVDRVNEKLFF. In DNA form, the CDR3 reads TGTGCCAGCACCGTTGACAGAGTTAATGAAAAACTGTTTTTT.

V and J are TRBV19 and TRBJ2-3, with 7 positions matching TRBD1. The CDR3 is made up of 14 amino acids. Germline V CDR1 and CDR2: LNHDA, SQIVND (reference sequence). V lost 7 bases to trimming and J lost 2 bases; unmatched junction nucleotides: 6. CDR3 amino acids: CASTPDRDTDTQYF. The CDR3 bases are TGTGCCAGTACCCCAGACAGGGACACAGATACGCAGTATTTT.

The rearrangement uses TRBV13 and TRBJ1-2, with D hard to call. Looked up from germline, CDR1 is PRHDT and CDR2 is FYEKMQ (reference sequence). Deletions cut 4 bases from V and 4 bases from J, with 10 bases between. The CDR3 covers 13 residues. CDR3 DNA sequence: TGTGCCAGCAGCTCCGGCAGAGCCTATGGCTACACCTTC. Translated, it gives CASSSGRAYGYTF.

The rearrangement uses TRBV9 and TRBJ2-1; tentative D call: TRBD1 (6 bases). CDR3 size: 15 residues. Trimming shortened V by 0 bases and J by 6 bases, and 13 bases separated the two germline ends. Germline assignment: CDR1 SGDLS and CDR2 YYNGEE. For the CDR3, the DNA is TGTGCCAGCAGCGTAGGAGGGGGTTTCACCAATGAGCAGTTCTTC. Residues: CASSVGGGFTNEQFF.

Note on this clone: Other DNA sequences in this specimen translate into the identical CDR3. The V gene is TRBV9, the J gene TRBJ2-7; D is undetermined. The CDR3 spans 13 residues. The V end was cut by 1 base, the J end by 1 base, with 6 bases between. Germline V gene lookup returns CDR1 SGDLS and CDR2 YYNGEE. This chain's CDR3 is CASSVSGSYEQYF. The CDR3 DNA reads as TGTGCCAGCAGCGTATCTGGGTCCTACGAGCAGTACTTC.

The chain couples TRBV18 to TRBJ2-7, with D perhaps matching TRBD1 (5 bases). The CDR3 extends over 16 amino acids. In germline, CDR1 is KGHSH, CDR2 LQKENI. V lost 6 bases and J 4 bases, leaving 22 bases between the germline ends. The CDR3 DNA follows: TGTGCCAGCTCTCCTACTCCAGGGCAGCAAGATTACGAGCAGTACTTC. Amino acids: CASSPTPGQQDYEQYF.

The gene calls are TRBV7-9 and TRBJ2-5; D is ambiguous. Germline lookup yields CDR1 SEHNR and CDR2 FQNEAQ (reference sequence). V lost 4 bases and J lost 3, with 12 bases in between. The CDR3 has 14 residues. The CDR3 loop reads CASSSTTQEETQYF. CDR3 nucleotides: TGTGCCAGCAGCTCCACCACGCAGGAAGAGACCCAGTACTTC.

The genes are TRBV7-2 and TRBJ2-7, with 10 bases matching TRBD2. Unmatched junction bases numbered 11, after V lost 1 base and J lost 2 bases. The CDR3 contains 18 residues. Germline V CDR1 and CDR2: SGHTA, FQGNSA. The CDR3, as DNA: TGTGCCAGCAGCTTAGTCGGCGGACTAGCGGACCTTGCCTACGAGCAGTACTTC. It is translated as CASSLVGGLADLAYEQYF. The full variable domain, its missing parts supplied by reference TRBV7-2 and TRBJ2-7, is GAGVSQSPSNKVTEKGKDVELRCDPISGHTALYWYRQSLGQGLEFLIYFQGNSAPDKSGLPSDRFSAERTGGSVSTLTIQRTQQEDSAVYLCASSLVGGLADLAYEQYFGPGTRLTVT.

The chain uses TRBV5-6 and TRBJ2-7, with D perhaps matching TRBD2 (6 bases). The CDR3 has 14 amino acids. Trimming removed 4 bases at V and 4 bases at J, with 15 bases between. CDR1 is SGHDT and CDR2 is YYEEEE in the germline V gene. The CDR3 loop reads CASSLDGGRYEQYF. Here the CDR3 DNA reads TGTGCCAGCAGCCTGGATGGGGGGAGATACGAGCAGTACTTC. Using reference TRBV5-6 and TRBJ2-7 for the parts outside the CDR3, the full variable domain is DAGVTQSPTHLIKTRGQQVTLRCSPKSGHDTVSWYQQALGQGPQFIFQYYEEEERQRGNFPDRFSGHQFPNYSSELNVNALLLGDSALYLCASSLDGGRYEQYFGPGTRLTVT.

The gene calls are TRBV10-3 and TRBJ2-5; D gene uncertain. V was pared by 8 bases and J by 0 bases, with 7 bases between. The CDR3 spans 12 residues. Germline values: CDR1 ENHRY, CDR2 SYGVKD. The CDR3 sequence is CAISAYQETQYF. CDR3 DNA: TGTGCCATCTCGGCGTACCAAGAGACCCAGTACTTC.

Turning to this clone: Different DNA sequences within this sample yield the same CDR3. The J gene is TRBJ2-3, the V gene TRBV10-1; 7 nucleotides match TRBD2. The CDR3 spans 15 residues. Germline-derived CDR1 and CDR2 are WNHNN and SYGVQD (reference sequence). J was trimmed by 1 base and V by 3 bases; bases with no gene match: 4. The CDR3 region has the DNA TGCGCCAGCAGTGACGGGAGCGGGGGCACAGATACGCAGTATTTT. The encoded protein is CASSDGSGGTDTQYF.

The rearrangement uses TRBV4-1 and TRBJ2-7; 10 positions agree with TRBD2. This CDR3 is built from 16 residues. From germline, CDR1 is MGHRA and CDR2 YSYEKL. The V and J ends lost 4 bases and 7 bases, in that order; junction bases with no gene match: 13. The CDR3, as DNA: TGCGCCAGCAGCCCCGTGTTGAGCGGGAGGGCCGGGGAGCAGTACTTC. It specifies CASSPVLSGRAGEQYF.

The chain uses TRBV19 and TRBJ2-2, with TRBD2 identical over 15 bases. Germline V gene sequence: CDR1 LNHDA, CDR2 SQIVND (reference sequence). The length of the CDR3 is 18 residues. The J segment lost 4 bases and the V segment lost 5 bases, leaving 8 bases of the junction unmatched. The CDR3 DNA is TGTGCCAGTAGTCCCGGACTAGCGGGAGGGCCAGGCACCGGGGAGCTGTTTTTT. Translated, it gives CASSPGLAGGPGTGELFF.

This sequence joins TRBV10-2 and TRBJ2-5; D gene ambiguous. The CDR3 is 12 residues long. Trimming shortened V by 11 bases and J by 3 bases, and 13 bases separated the two germline ends. CDR1 WSHSY and CDR2 SAAADI come from the germline V gene. The CDR3 DNA follows: TGCGCCGCCGAAGCAGAGGAAGAGACCCAGTACTTC. Translation: CAAEAEEETQYF.

The V gene is TRBV13, the J gene TRBJ2-7; D call uncertain. Trimming pared 2 bases from V and 3 bases from J, leaving 11 bases between. Per the germline V gene, CDR1 is PRHDT and CDR2 is FYEKMQ (reference sequence). This CDR3 is 14 amino acids long. CDR3 protein: CASSLFGYNYEQYF. The CDR3 bases are TGTGCCAGCAGCTTATTCGGCTACAACTACGAGCAGTACTTC.

This chain uses TRBV14 with TRBJ2-2; D is unclear. The CDR3 runs to 15 residues. Germline V gene lookup returns CDR1 SGHDN and CDR2 FVKESK. V gave up 3 bases and J gave up 2 bases, with 10 bases separating them. The CDR3 loop is CASSQQNSNTGELFF. The CDR3, as DNA: TGTGCCAGCAGCCAGCAGAACTCCAACACCGGGGAGCTGTTTTTT.